This record concerns one T cell receptor beta chain sequence. Its antigen specificity is not known. No per-base quality is available; no much larger clone lies one base away. This entry is derived from a study of blood T cell repertoires in COVID-19 (dated by TCRdb to about 2020). For the study in its entirety: Samples from collaborators originated in the United States, Italy and Spain and spanned both the acute and convalescent phases of COVID-19. The dataset comprised deeply sampled blood TCRbeta repertoires from subjects exposed to, actively infected with, or recovered from COVID-19. The repertoires were made available in a free public database intended to serve as a resource for research on the immune response to SARS-CoV-2. Samples came from the ongoing ImmuneRACE study (first 160 participants) plus 1,254 subjects from 6 global collaborators. Where available, HLA class I and class II types were obtained from metadata supplied by the sample provider rather than from assay-based typing. The prospective study material was composed of cDNA or gDNA derived from T cells, B-cell-depleted T cells, or PBMCs. Nearly every sample came with metadata listing a de-identified subject ID, COVID-19 status, age in years and sex.

The immunoSEQ Assay, a bias-controlled multiplex PCR, was used to amplify TCRbeta CDR3 regions from genomic DNA. The study's own analysis went as follows. The number of nucleated cells in each sample was estimated by amplification of reference gene primers within the assay. To quantify the absolute abundance of each unique TCRbeta CDR3 rearrangement, sequence reads were collapsed and filtered. For each sample, productive Simpson clonality was calculated as the square root of Simpson's diversity index across productive rearrangements. Not all clones reach the TCRdb copy of this immuneACCESS table, which keeps in-frame sequences only. Checked studies attribute under half of the gap to unresolved V genes and leave the rest unexplained. The DNA gave D and trimming, while V, J and clone size come from that table. In this sample the table shows roughly 260,000 clones, about 90% of which occur a single time. The ten largest clones capture around 3.5% of the sample.

Each collaborating institution followed its own protocols to collect whole blood in K2EDTA tubes. For TCRbeta analysis, collaborators shipped samples in one of three forms: frozen whole blood, isolated PBMCs, or DNA extracted from either of those sample types. Beyond this particular receptor, the publication reports: How much clinical and demographic metadata was included differed by source and by participant, and the metadata was provided uncurated.

CDR1 and CDR2 are drawn from the germline V gene: SNHLY, FYNNEI. V is pared back by 0 bases and J by 0 bases, with 8 bases lying between the germline termini. From the cysteine up to the phenylalanine, the CDR3 has a length of 15 residues. Only the CDR3 part of the read is kept: 45 bases, read in frame from the first base. The chain uses TRBV2 and TRBJ1-2, with the D gene uncertain. Sequencing was done on a sample of peripheral blood. This clonotype was obtained from a woman aged 40 to 50 with acute or convalescent COVID-19. The CDR3 corresponds to CASSEARSPNYGYTF. The sequenced DNA: TGTGCCAGCAGTGAAGCGCGTTCCCCTAACTATGGCTACACCTTC.